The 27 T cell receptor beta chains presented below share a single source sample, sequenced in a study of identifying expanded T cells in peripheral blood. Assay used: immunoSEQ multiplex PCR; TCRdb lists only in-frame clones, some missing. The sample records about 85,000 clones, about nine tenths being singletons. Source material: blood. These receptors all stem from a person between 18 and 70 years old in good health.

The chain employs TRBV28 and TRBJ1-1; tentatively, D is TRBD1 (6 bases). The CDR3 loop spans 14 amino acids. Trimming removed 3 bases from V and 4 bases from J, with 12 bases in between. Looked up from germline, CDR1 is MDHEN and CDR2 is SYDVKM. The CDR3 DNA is TGTGCCAGCAGTTTTAGCTCAGGGGTCACTGAAGCTTTCTTT. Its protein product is CASSFSSGVTEAFF.

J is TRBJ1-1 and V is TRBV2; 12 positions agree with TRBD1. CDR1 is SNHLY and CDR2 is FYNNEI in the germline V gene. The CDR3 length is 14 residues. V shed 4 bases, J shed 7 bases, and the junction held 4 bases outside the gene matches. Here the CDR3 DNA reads TGTGCCAGCAGTGTTGGGACAGGGGGCGTTGAAGCTTTCTTT. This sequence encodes CASSVGTGGVEAFF. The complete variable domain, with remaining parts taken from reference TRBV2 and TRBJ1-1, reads EPEVTQTPSHQVTQMGQEVILRCVPISNHLYFYWYRQILGQKVEFLVSFYNNEISEKSEIFDDQFSVERPDGSNFTLKIRSTKLEDSAMYFCASSVGTGGVEAFFGQGTRLTVV.

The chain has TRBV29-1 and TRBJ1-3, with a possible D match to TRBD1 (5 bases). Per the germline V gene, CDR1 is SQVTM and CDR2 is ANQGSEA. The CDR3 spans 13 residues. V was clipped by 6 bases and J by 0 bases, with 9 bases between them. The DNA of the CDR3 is TGCAGCGTGGGACGGGACTCTGGAAACACCATATATTTT. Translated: CSVGRDSGNTIYF.

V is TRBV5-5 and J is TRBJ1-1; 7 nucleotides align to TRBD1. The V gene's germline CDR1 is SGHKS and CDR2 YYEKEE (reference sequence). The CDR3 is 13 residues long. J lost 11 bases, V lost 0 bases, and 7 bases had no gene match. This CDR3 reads CASSLDIGQAAFF. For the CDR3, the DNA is TGTGCCAGCAGCTTGGATATCGGACAGGCGGCTTTCTTT.

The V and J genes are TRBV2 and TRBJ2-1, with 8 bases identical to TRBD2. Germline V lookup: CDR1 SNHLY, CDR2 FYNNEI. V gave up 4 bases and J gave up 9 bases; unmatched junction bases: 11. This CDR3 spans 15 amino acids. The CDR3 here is CASSAGGGSHAEQFF. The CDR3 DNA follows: TGTGCCAGCAGTGCGGGCGGGGGGTCCCACGCTGAGCAGTTCTTC.

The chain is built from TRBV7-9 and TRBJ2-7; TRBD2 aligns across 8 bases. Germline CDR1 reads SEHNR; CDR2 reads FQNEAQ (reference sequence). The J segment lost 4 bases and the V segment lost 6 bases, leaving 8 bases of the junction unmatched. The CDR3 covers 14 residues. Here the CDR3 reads CASSTAGEGYEQYF. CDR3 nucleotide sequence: TGTGCCAGCAGTACAGCGGGAGAGGGGTACGAGCAGTACTTC.

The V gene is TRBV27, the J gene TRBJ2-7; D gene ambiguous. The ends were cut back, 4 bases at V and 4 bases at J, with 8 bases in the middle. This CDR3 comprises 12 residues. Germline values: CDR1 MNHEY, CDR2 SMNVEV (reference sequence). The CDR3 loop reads CASSSTGYEQYF. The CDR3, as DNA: TGTGCCAGCAGTTCCACCGGATACGAGCAGTACTTC.

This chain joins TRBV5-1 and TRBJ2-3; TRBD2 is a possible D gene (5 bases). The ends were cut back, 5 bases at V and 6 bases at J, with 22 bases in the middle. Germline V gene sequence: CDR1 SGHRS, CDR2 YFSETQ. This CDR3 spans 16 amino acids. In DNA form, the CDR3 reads TGCGCCAGCAGTTCTAAACCCCCCAGGTCGGGGGATACGCAGTATTTT. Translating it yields CASSSKPPRSGDTQYF.

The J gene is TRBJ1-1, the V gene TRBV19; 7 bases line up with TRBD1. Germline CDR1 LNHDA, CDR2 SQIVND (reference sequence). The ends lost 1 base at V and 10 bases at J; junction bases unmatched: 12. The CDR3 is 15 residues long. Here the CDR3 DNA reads TGTGCCAGTAGTATAGCCGCTGGCAGGGGGGAGGTAGCTTTCTTT. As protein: CASSIAAGRGEVAFF.

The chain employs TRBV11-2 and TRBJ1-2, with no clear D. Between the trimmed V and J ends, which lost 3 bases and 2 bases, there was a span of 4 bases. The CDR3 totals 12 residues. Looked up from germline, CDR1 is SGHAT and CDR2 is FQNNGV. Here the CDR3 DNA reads TGTGCCAGCAGCTTGGCGAACTATGGCTACACCTTC. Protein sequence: CASSLANYGYTF. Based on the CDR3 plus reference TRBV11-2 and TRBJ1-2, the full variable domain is EAGVAQSPRYKIIEKRQSVAFWCNPISGHATLYWYQQILGQGPKLLIQFQNNGVVDDSQLPKDRFSAERLKGVDSTLKIQPAKLEDSAVYLCASSLANYGYTFGSGTRLTVV.

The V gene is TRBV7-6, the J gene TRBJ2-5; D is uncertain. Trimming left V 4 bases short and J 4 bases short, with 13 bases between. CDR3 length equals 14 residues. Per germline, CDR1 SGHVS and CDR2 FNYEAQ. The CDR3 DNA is TGTGCCAGCAGCTACAAGCCTAGTTTAGAGACCCAGTACTTC. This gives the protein CASSYKPSLETQYF. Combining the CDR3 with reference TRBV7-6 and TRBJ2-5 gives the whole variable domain GAGVSQSPRYKVTKRGQDVALRCDPISGHVSLYWYRQALGQGPEFLTYFNYEAQQDKSGLPNDRFSAERPEGSISTLTIQRTEQRDSAMYRCASSYKPSLETQYFGPGTRLLVL.

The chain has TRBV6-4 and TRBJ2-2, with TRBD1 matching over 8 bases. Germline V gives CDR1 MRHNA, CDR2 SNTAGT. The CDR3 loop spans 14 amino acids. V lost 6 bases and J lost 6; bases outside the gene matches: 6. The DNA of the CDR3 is TGTGCCAGCAGACCGGGACAGGAATCCGGGGAGCTGTTTTTT. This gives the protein CASRPGQESGELFF.

CDR3 sequence: CASSIEGQGGQPQHF. In DNA form, the CDR3 reads TGTGCCAGTAGTATAGAGGGACAGGGAGGACAGCCCCAGCATTTT. The rearrangement uses TRBV19 and TRBJ1-5; TRBD1 matches 9 bases. Looked up from germline, CDR1 is LNHDA and CDR2 is SQIVND (reference sequence). J lost 7 bases, V lost 0 bases, and 4 bases had no gene match. This CDR3 is 15 amino acids long. Full variable domain (outside the CDR3, taken from reference TRBV19 and TRBJ1-5): DGGITQSPKYLFRKEGQNVTLSCEQNLNHDAMYWYRQDPGQGLRLIYYSQIVNDFQKGDIAEGYSVSREKKESFPLTVTSAQKNPTAFYLCASSIEGQGGQPQHFGDGTRLSIL.

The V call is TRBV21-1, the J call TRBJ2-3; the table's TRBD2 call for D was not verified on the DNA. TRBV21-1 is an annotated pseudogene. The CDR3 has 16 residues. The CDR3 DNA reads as TGTGCCAGCAGCAAAGGTGGCGGGAATGGGACAGATACGCAGTATTTT. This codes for CASSKGGGNGTDTQYF.

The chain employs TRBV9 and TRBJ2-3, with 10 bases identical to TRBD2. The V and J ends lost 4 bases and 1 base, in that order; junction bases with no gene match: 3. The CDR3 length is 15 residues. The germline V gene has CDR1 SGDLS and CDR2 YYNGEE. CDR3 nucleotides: TGTGCCAGCAGCACTGGACTAGCGGGCACAGATACGCAGTATTTT. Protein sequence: CASSTGLAGTDTQYF.

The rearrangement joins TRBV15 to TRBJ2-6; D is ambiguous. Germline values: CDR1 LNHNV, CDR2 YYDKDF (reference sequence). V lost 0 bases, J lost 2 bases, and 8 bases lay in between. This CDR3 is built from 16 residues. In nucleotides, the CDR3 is TGTGCCACCAGCAGAGATCTGGGGACTGGGGCCAACGTCCTGACTTTC. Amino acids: CATSRDLGTGANVLTF.

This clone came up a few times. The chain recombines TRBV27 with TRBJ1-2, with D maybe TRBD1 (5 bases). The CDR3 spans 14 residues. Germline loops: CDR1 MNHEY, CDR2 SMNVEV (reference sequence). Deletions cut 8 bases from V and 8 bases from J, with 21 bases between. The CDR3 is CASASGTDNGGYTF. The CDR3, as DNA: TGTGCCAGCGCGTCCGGGACGGATAACGGGGGCTACACCTTC.

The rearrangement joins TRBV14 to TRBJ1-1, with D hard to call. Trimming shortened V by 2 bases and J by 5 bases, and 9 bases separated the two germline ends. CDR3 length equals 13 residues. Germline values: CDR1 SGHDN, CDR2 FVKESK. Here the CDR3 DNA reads TGTGCCAGCAGCCAATCCCACCGGACTGAAGCTTTCTTT. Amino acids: CASSQSHRTEAFF.

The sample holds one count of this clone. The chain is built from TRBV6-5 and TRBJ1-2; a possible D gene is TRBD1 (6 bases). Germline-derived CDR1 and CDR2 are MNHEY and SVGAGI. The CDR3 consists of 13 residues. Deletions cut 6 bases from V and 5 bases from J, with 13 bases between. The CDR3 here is CASSPQGTYGYTF. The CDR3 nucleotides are TGTGCCAGCAGCCCGCAGGGGACGTATGGCTACACCTTC.

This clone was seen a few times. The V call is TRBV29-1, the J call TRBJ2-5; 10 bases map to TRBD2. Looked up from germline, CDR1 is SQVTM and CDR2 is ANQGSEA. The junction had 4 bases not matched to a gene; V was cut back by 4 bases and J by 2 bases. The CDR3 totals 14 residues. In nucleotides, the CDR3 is TGCAGCGTTGCAGCGGGAGGGCAACAAGAGACCCAGTACTTC. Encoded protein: CSVAAGGQQETQYF.

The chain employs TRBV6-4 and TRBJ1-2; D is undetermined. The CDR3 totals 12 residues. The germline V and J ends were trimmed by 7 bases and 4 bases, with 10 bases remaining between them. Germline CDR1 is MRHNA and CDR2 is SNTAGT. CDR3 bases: TGTGCCAGCACTGGCGGACCCTATGGCTACACCTTC. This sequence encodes CASTGGPYGYTF.

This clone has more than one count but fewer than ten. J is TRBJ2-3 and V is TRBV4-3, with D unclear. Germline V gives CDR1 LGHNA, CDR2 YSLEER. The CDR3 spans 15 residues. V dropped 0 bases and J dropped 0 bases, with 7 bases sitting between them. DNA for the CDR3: TGCGCCAGCAGCCAAGATGGCCCCAGCACAGATACGCAGTATTTT. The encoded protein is CASSQDGPSTDTQYF.

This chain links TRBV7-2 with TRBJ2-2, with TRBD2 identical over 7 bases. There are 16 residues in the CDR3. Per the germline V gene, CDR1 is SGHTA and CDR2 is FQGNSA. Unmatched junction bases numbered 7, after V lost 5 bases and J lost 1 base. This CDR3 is CASSPGGGRNTGELFF. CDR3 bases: TGTGCCAGCAGCCCTGGGGGAGGGCGGAACACCGGGGAGCTGTTTTTT.

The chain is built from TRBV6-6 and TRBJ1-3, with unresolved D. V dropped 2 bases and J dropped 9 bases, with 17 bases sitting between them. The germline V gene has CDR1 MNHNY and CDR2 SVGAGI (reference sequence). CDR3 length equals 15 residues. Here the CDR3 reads CASSYSLDPGGTIYF. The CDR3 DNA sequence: TGTGCCAGCAGTTACAGTCTAGACCCGGGTGGCACCATATATTTT.

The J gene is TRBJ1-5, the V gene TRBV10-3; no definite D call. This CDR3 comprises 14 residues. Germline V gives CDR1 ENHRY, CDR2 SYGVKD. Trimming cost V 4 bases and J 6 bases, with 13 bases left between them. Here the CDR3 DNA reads TGTGCCATCAGTGGAGGGCAGGTGGGTCAGCCCCAGCATTTT. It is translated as CAISGGQVGQPQHF.

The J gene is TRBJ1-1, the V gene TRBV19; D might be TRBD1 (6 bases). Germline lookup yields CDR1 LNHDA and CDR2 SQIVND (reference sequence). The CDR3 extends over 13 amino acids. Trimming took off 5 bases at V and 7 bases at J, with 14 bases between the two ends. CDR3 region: CASSRQVSGEAFF. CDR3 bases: TGTGCCAGTAGTCGACAGGTGTCGGGTGAAGCTTTCTTT.

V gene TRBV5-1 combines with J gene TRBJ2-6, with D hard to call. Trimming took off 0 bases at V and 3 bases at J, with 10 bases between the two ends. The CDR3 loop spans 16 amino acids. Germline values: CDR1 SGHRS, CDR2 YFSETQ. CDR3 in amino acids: CASSLALGYGANVLTF. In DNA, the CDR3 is TGCGCCAGCAGCTTGGCCTTAGGATATGGGGCCAACGTCCTGACTTTC.